The 31 T cell receptor beta chains below all came from one sample that was sequenced in a study of CD8 T cells in ankylosing spondylitis. Via MiXCR, TCRdb re-called the 5' RACE reads, giving one row per CDR3 protein. The data hold approximately 35,000 distinct CDR3 sequences, with over 12% observed a single time. Material: blood. These TCRs come from a male donor with ankylosing spondylitis or in good health (not recorded which).

Here the CDR3 DNA reads TGCAGCGTTGAGGAGGGAACTGGAAACACCATATATTTT. This sequence encodes CSVEEGTGNTIYF. The rearrangement uses TRBV29-1 and TRBJ1-3; no clear D. This CDR3 contains 13 residues. CDR1 SQVTM and CDR2 ANQGSEA come from the germline V gene. Deletions cut 3 bases from V and 2 bases from J, with 8 bases between.

This clonotype was counted only a few times. This chain uses TRBV18 with TRBJ2-1; D is undetermined. Germline V lookup: CDR1 KGHSH, CDR2 LQKENI. This CDR3 spans 14 amino acids. Trimming pared 3 bases from V and 1 base from J, leaving 7 bases between. The CDR3 region has the DNA TGTGCCAGCTCACCGGGGTATTCCTACAATGAGCAGTTCTTC. It encodes CASSPGYSYNEQFF.

V is TRBV7-2 and J is TRBJ1-6; 11 bases agree with TRBD1. The CDR3 sequence is 15 residues long. The germline CDR1 and CDR2 sequences are SGHTA and FQGNSA. With V trimmed by 5 bases and J by 7 bases, 4 bases remained unmatched. The chain's CDR3 is CASSRGTGGNSPLHF. The CDR3 nucleotides are TGTGCCAGCAGCCGCGGGACAGGGGGAAATTCACCCCTCCACTTT.

This chain links TRBV10-3 with TRBJ2-2, with D perhaps given as TRBD1 or TRBD2 (5 bases each). Germline CDR1 reads ENHRY; CDR2 reads SYGVKD. This CDR3 region has 16 residues. Trimming took 3 bases from V and 5 from J, leaving 16 bases between them. The chain's CDR3 is CAISDYIGNRTGELFF. The CDR3 DNA sequence: TGTGCCATCAGTGATTACATCGGGAACAGGACCGGGGAGCTGTTTTTT.

The chain carries TRBV29-1 and TRBJ2-3; TRBD1 might be the D (5 bases). The CDR3 has 14 amino acids. Germline V gives CDR1 SQVTM, CDR2 ANQGSEA. The ends were cut back, 4 bases at V and 1 base at J, with 12 bases in the middle. This CDR3 is CSVGRVQGTDTQYF. For the CDR3, the DNA is TGCAGCGTTGGAAGGGTACAGGGCACAGATACGCAGTATTTT.

This clonotype was seen only a few times. The genes are TRBV29-1 and TRBJ2-4; the D is unclear. V dropped 2 bases and J dropped 1 base, with 6 bases sitting between them. Germline lookup yields CDR1 SQVTM and CDR2 ANQGSEA. CDR3 size: 13 residues. The CDR3 DNA is TGCAGCGTTGAAAGGGATGCCAAAAACATTCAGTACTTC. Translated, it gives CSVERDAKNIQYF. The full variable domain, in which reference TRBV29-1 and TRBJ2-4 provide the parts outside the CDR3, is SAVISQKPSRDICQRGTSLTIQCQVDSQVTMMFWYRQQPGQSLTLIATANQGSEATYESGFVIDKFPISRPNLTFSTLTVSNMSPEDSSIYLCSVERDAKNIQYFGAGTRLSVL.

V and J are TRBV29-1 and TRBJ2-5; perhaps TRBD1 as D (6 bases). The CDR3 is 11 residues long. Trimming shortened V by 7 bases and J by 2 bases, and 8 bases separated the two germline ends. Germline CDR1 is SQVTM and CDR2 is ANQGSEA. CDR3 DNA sequence: TGCAGCGCCGGGACACAAGAGACCCAGTACTTC. This gives the protein CSAGTQETQYF.

This clonotype was detected only a few times. V is TRBV18 and J is TRBJ1-4; D gene unclear. The CDR3 extends over 13 amino acids. The V end was cut by 5 bases, the J end by 6 bases, with 10 bases between. Germline CDR1 is KGHSH and CDR2 is LQKENI. The CDR3 nucleotides are TGTGCCAGCTCAAGGGAGGGCCATGAAAAACTGTTTTTT. Translated: CASSREGHEKLFF.

V and J are TRBV6-1 and TRBJ2-2; D is undetermined. Germline V gene data show CDR1 as MNHNS and CDR2 as SASEGT. The CDR3 runs 14 residues. The V and J ends lost 1 base and 4 bases respectively, with 7 bases between them. CDR3 coding DNA: TGTGCCAGCAGTGAAGTGGGCGCCACCGGGGAGCTGTTTTTT. Its translation is CASSEVGATGELFF.

The chain couples TRBV7-2 to TRBJ1-3, with a possible D match to TRBD1 (5 bases). This CDR3 region has 14 residues. CDR1 is SGHTA and CDR2 is FQGNSA in the germline V gene. Between the trimmed V and J ends, which lost 1 base and 4 bases, there was a span of 8 bases. CDR3: CASSLVQGGNTIYF. Written as DNA, the CDR3 is TGTGCCAGCAGCTTAGTTCAGGGCGGAAACACCATATATTTT. The full variable domain, with the rest looked up from reference TRBV7-2 and TRBJ1-3, is GAGVSQSPSNKVTEKGKDVELRCDPISGHTALYWYRQSLGQGLEFLIYFQGNSAPDKSGLPSDRFSAERTGGSVSTLTIQRTQQEDSAVYLCASSLVQGGNTIYFGEGSWLTVV.

In this sample, this clonotype turned up many times. J is TRBJ2-1 and V is TRBV3-1; 13 bases line up with TRBD2. Looked up from germline, CDR1 is LGHDT and CDR2 is YNNKEL (reference sequence). The CDR3 consists of 14 residues. The V and J ends lost 7 bases and 7 bases, in that order; junction bases with no gene match: 4. CDR3 loop: CASTGLAGDNEQFF. The CDR3 DNA is TGTGCCAGCACCGGACTAGCGGGAGATAATGAGCAGTTCTTC.

This rearrangement joins TRBV7-3 to TRBJ2-2; 8 bases are shared with TRBD1. The CDR3 spans 17 residues. The trim removed 1 base at V and 3 bases at J, leaving 7 bases unmatched. Germline lookup yields CDR1 SGHTA and CDR2 FQGTGA. The CDR3 loop reads CASSLRPGQGDTGELFF. CDR3 nucleotide sequence: TGTGCCAGCAGCTTAAGACCAGGACAGGGTGACACCGGGGAGCTGTTTTTT.

This rearrangement joins TRBV4-1 to TRBJ2-1, with D unresolved. V was clipped by 0 bases and J by 10 bases, with 7 bases between them. The CDR3 runs to 12 residues. CDR1 and CDR2 from the germline V gene are MGHRA and YSYEKL. For the CDR3, the DNA is TGCGCCAGCAGCCAAGATTTCGGGGAGCAGTTCTTC. Translating it yields CASSQDFGEQFF.

The V gene is TRBV12-3 or TRBV12-4, the J gene TRBJ2-2; weak D call: TRBD1 (6 bases). The CDR3 spans 16 residues. The germline V and J ends were trimmed by 3 bases and 3 bases, with 14 bases remaining between them. In DNA form, the CDR3 reads TGTGCCAGCAGTTTTTCGGCAGGGGCCTACACCGGGGAGCTGTTTTTT. It specifies CASSFSAGAYTGELFF.

This clonotype was seen a few times. CDR3 region: CASSFGTSGFNEQFF. CDR3 nucleotides: TGTGCCAGCAGCTTCGGGACTAGTGGCTTCAATGAGCAGTTCTTC. V is TRBV5-6 and J is TRBJ2-1; 8 nucleotides agree with TRBD2. The CDR3 has 15 residues. After removal of 2 bases from V and 6 bases from J, the junction contained 7 bases not matched to a gene. Germline V CDR1 and CDR2: SGHDT, YYEEEE.

This clonotype was detected only a few times. The J gene is TRBJ2-1, the V gene TRBV20-1, with 12 bases matching TRBD2. After removal of 2 bases from V and 8 bases from J, the junction contained 7 bases not matched to a gene. The CDR3 has 15 amino acids. CDR1 and CDR2 from the germline V gene are DFQATT and SNEGSKA (reference sequence). In DNA, the CDR3 is TGCAGTGCTAGACCTTCTAGCGGGGGGGCCTATGAGCAGTTCTTC. As protein: CSARPSSGGAYEQFF.

The rearrangement uses TRBV5-1 and TRBJ2-2; 14 nucleotides line up with TRBD2. The V and J ends lost 3 bases and 5 bases, in that order; junction bases with no gene match: 9. This CDR3 has 18 residues. Looked up from germline, CDR1 is SGHRS and CDR2 is YFSETQ. CDR3 sequence: CASSSGLAGDTGTGELFF. In DNA form, the CDR3 reads TGCGCCAGCAGCTCGGGACTAGCGGGAGACACCGGGACCGGGGAGCTGTTTTTT.

This rearrangement joins TRBV20-1 to TRBJ2-2; possible D gene TRBD2, 8 bases. Between the trimmed V and J ends, which lost 5 bases and 6 bases, there was a span of 19 bases. Germline values: CDR1 DFQATT, CDR2 SNEGSKA (reference sequence). The length of the CDR3 is 15 residues. CDR3 sequence (DNA): TGCAGTGCTCGACCCCCGGGAGGGGGCTCCGGGGAGCTGTTTTTT. Protein: CSARPPGGGSGELFF.

This clonotype was counted a few times. The chain carries TRBV2 and TRBJ2-7; D not resolved. Germline-derived CDR1 and CDR2 are SNHLY and FYNNEI. The CDR3 totals 13 residues. Trimming removed 5 bases at V and 3 bases at J, with 11 bases between. The CDR3 DNA reads as TGTGCCAGCAGTCGAGAGGAACACTACGAGCAGTACTTC. It yields the protein CASSREEHYEQYF.

V usage is TRBV28 and J usage is TRBJ2-1; D is uncertain. In germline, CDR1 is MDHEN, CDR2 SYDVKM. This CDR3 contains 13 residues. V lost 5 bases and J 2 bases, leaving 7 bases between the germline ends. The CDR3 DNA reads as TGTGCCAGCAGTAACAGTGCCTACAATGAGCAGTTCTTC. Translating it yields CASSNSAYNEQFF. Full variable domain (outside the CDR3, taken from reference TRBV28 and TRBJ2-1): DVKVTQSSRYLVKRTGEKVFLECVQDMDHENMFWYRQDPGLGLRLIYFSYDVKMKEKGDIPEGYSVSREKKERFSLILESASTNQTSMYLCASSNSAYNEQFFGPGTRLTVL.

In its sample, this clonotype is medium-sized. J is TRBJ2-2 and V is TRBV20-1; D call uncertain. V was pared by 0 bases and J by 6 bases, with 17 bases between. Germline V gene lookup returns CDR1 DFQATT and CDR2 SNEGSKA (reference sequence). This CDR3 has 16 amino acids. This CDR3 is CSARDLLEIRAGELFF. For the CDR3, the DNA is TGCAGTGCTAGAGATTTGCTGGAGATAAGGGCCGGGGAGCTGTTTTTT.

Only a few counts were recorded for this clonotype. The chain carries TRBV9 and TRBJ2-3; D not certain. Trimming left V 3 bases short and J 0 bases short, with 8 bases between. The CDR3 loop spans 14 amino acids. Germline V CDR1 and CDR2: SGDLS, YYNGEE. CDR3 region: CASSARWSTDTQYF. DNA for the CDR3: TGTGCCAGCAGCGCCCGGTGGAGCACAGATACGCAGTATTTT. The complete variable domain, with remaining parts taken from reference TRBV9 and TRBJ2-3, reads DSGVTQTPKHLITATGQRVTLRCSPRSGDLSVYWYQQSLDQGLQFLIQYYNGEERAKGNILERFSAQQFPDLHSELNLSSLELGDSALYFCASSARWSTDTQYFGPGTRLTVL.

The table lists this clonotype with a few counts. The rearrangement joins TRBV27 to TRBJ1-1; 9 bases are a match to TRBD1. The CDR3 is 15 amino acids. After removal of 5 bases from V and 4 bases from J, the junction contained 8 bases not matched to a gene. The germline CDR1 and CDR2 sequences are MNHEY and SMNVEV (reference sequence). This CDR3 reads CASSLTGGAGTEAFF. DNA for the CDR3: TGTGCCAGCAGTCTTACAGGGGGCGCTGGCACTGAAGCTTTCTTT.

This clonotype was found a few times. The chain uses TRBV19 and TRBJ2-2; 11 bases agree with TRBD1. Per the germline V gene, CDR1 is LNHDA and CDR2 is SQIVND (reference sequence). There are 14 residues in the CDR3. With 9 bases clipped from V and 2 bases from J, the junction kept 2 bases outside the gene matches. In DNA, the CDR3 is TGTGCCAGCGGACAGGGGGCAAACACCGGGGAGCTGTTTTTT. It translates to CASGQGANTGELFF.

This clonotype has a handful of counts. The chain combines TRBV7-9 with TRBJ1-4; D gene ambiguous. V lost 1 base and J lost 0, with 9 bases in between. The CDR3 length is 16 residues. CDR1 and CDR2 (germline): SEHNR, FQNEAQ (reference sequence). CDR3 sequence: CASSLVKGATNEKLFF. CDR3 nucleotide sequence: TGTGCCAGCAGCTTAGTGAAGGGTGCAACTAATGAAAAACTGTTTTTT.

The sample holds a few counts of this clonotype. V and J are TRBV6-5 and TRBJ2-6; D is unresolved. CDR1 and CDR2 from the germline V gene are MNHEY and SVGAGI. V lost 7 bases and J lost 3, with 7 bases in between. This CDR3 is 13 amino acids long. The CDR3 is CASTSSGANVLTF. CDR3 nucleotide sequence: TGTGCCAGCACCAGTAGTGGGGCCAACGTCCTGACTTTC.

This clonotype was seen once. The chain couples TRBV20-1 to TRBJ1-4; D not certain. This CDR3 contains 14 residues. Germline V CDR1 and CDR2: DFQATT, SNEGSKA (reference sequence). V was pared by 0 bases and J by 3 bases, with 8 bases between. DNA of the CDR3: TGCAGTGCTAGAGATAGGTCGTCTAATGAAAAACTGTTTTTT. This encodes CSARDRSSNEKLFF.

There are a few counts of this clonotype. This rearrangement joins TRBV24-1 to TRBJ2-7, with 7 bases fitting TRBD1. Germline CDR1 is KGHDR and CDR2 is SFDVKD. Germline trimming cut 3 bases from V and 3 bases from J; bases unmatched to any gene: 4. There are 14 residues in the CDR3. The CDR3 protein is CATSDTRQGYEQYF. The CDR3 DNA follows: TGTGCCACCAGTGATACCAGACAGGGCTACGAGCAGTACTTC.

This clonotype was counted a few times. CDR3 DNA: TGTGCCAGCAGCGCGTCGGGACGGAAGAACACTGAAGCTTTCTTT. Amino acid sequence: CASSASGRKNTEAFF. V and J are TRBV7-2 and TRBJ1-1; tentatively, D is TRBD1 (5 bases). The CDR3 runs 15 residues. Germline loops: CDR1 SGHTA, CDR2 FQGNSA. V was pared by 5 bases and J by 1 base, with 14 bases between.

Many counts were recorded for this clonotype. This sequence joins TRBV12-3 or TRBV12-4 and TRBJ1-1; D remains unclear. Trimming pared 10 bases from V and 4 bases from J, leaving 10 bases between. The CDR3 sequence is 11 residues long. The CDR3 DNA reads TGTGCCAACCCTGAGAGCACTGAAGCTTTCTTT. It yields the protein CANPESTEAFF.

This chain links TRBV29-1 with TRBJ2-2; D is possibly TRBD1 (5 bases). Germline V gives CDR1 SQVTM, CDR2 ANQGSEA. The CDR3 sequence is 13 residues long. Trimming stripped 4 bases from V and 0 bases from J, with 6 bases between. The CDR3 region is CSVGTTNTGELFF. DNA for the CDR3: TGCAGCGTTGGGACAACGAACACCGGGGAGCTGTTTTTT.